This T cell receptor beta chain was recorded in a study of PD-1 blockade in classical Hodgkin lymphoma. As for this clone: Its antigen is currently unknown.

Sequencing was performed with immunoSEQ multiplex PCR; in TCRdb, only in-frame clones are kept and a portion is missing. The sample holds some 25,000 clones; around 82% are singletons and the top ten take approximately 10%. Study-level results: In newly diagnosed patients, baseline TCR diversity was reportedly below that of healthy donors. Complete responders' diversity at baseline resembled that of newly diagnosed patients. The study found that TCR diversity rose significantly by C4D1 in CD4+ but not CD8+ cells.

No patient escaped relapse after autologous stem cell transplantation, and brentuximab vedotin exposure varied. Complete response, partial response or progressive disease constituted the best responses recorded. Here the sequenced sample was peripheral blood mononuclear cells (PBMCs), taken before the second cycle of nivolumab. This TCR derives from a human donor with classical Hodgkin lymphoma.

The CDR3 bases are TGTGCCACCAGCAGAGAATCAGGGGGCACTGAAGCTTTCTTT. It yields the protein CATSRESGGTEAFF. The rearrangement uses TRBV15 and TRBJ1-1, with 7 bases identical to TRBD1. Trimming at V came to 0 bases and at J to 4 bases, leaving 2 bases not matched to a gene. In germline, CDR1 is LNHNV, CDR2 YYDKDF (reference sequence). This CDR3 is 14 amino acids long.